The 24 T cell receptor beta chains below all came from one sample that was sequenced in a study of T cell changes during pregnancy in multiple sclerosis. Libraries were prepared by immunoSEQ multiplex PCR; TCRdb keeps only in-frame clonotypes and omits some of them. The data hold around 49,000 clones, with 80% to 95% observed a single time. The source was CD4+ T cells from peripheral blood mononuclear cells, collected after pregnancy. These receptor sequences come from a female donor in good health, enrolled as a control in a pregnancy study.

This chain joins TRBV6-5 and TRBJ1-5; D gene unclear. Trimming cost V 6 bases and J 0 bases, with 6 bases left between them. This CDR3 has 13 residues. Germline CDR1 and CDR2: MNHEY and SVGAGI. The CDR3 region is CASSPYSNQPQHF. The CDR3 nucleotides read TGTGCCAGCAGCCCCTATAGCAATCAGCCCCAGCATTTT.

The genes are TRBV19 and TRBJ2-3, with 12 bases fitting TRBD2. Per germline, CDR1 LNHDA and CDR2 SQIVND (reference sequence). The CDR3 runs to 16 residues. Trimming removed 5 bases from V and 8 bases from J; junction bases left unmatched: 11. CDR3 sequence: CASSSLAGGRGGTQYF. In DNA form, the CDR3 reads TGTGCCAGTAGTTCTCTAGCGGGGGGGCGTGGGGGTACGCAGTATTTT.

This clone was seen a single time. The CDR3 DNA is TGTGCCACCATGAGATACACAGATACGCAGTATTTT. Translating it yields CATMRYTDTQYF. The rearrangement uses TRBV28 and TRBJ2-3; D is undetermined. Germline CDR1 reads MDHEN; CDR2 reads SYDVKM. Trimming pared 10 bases from V and 2 bases from J, leaving 10 bases between. The CDR3 is 12 amino acids. Looking up the rest from reference TRBV28 and TRBJ2-3 gives the full variable domain: DVKVTQSSRYLVKRTGEKVFLECVQDMDHENMFWYRQDPGLGLRLIYFSYDVKMKEKGDIPEGYSVSREKKERFSLILESASTNQTSMYLCATMRYTDTQYFGPGTRLTVL.

V gene TRBV11-2 combines with J gene TRBJ2-7, with unresolved D. The CDR3 length is 13 residues. Germline CDR1 reads SGHAT; CDR2 reads FQNNGV. V lost 1 base to trimming and J lost 4 bases, with 8 bases between them. CDR3 protein: CASSLGAGYEQYF. For the CDR3, the DNA is TGTGCCAGCAGCTTAGGAGCAGGTTACGAGCAGTACTTC.

The DNA of the CDR3 is TGTGCCAGCAGCTCTGGACTAGATCCAAACACCGGGGAGCTGTTTTTT. It is translated as CASSSGLDPNTGELFF. The chain uses TRBV7-9 and TRBJ2-2, with 7 bases that match TRBD2. The CDR3 contains 16 residues. Germline V lookup: CDR1 SEHNR, CDR2 FQNEAQ (reference sequence). V gave up 4 bases and J gave up 2 bases; unmatched junction bases: 7. Supplemented by reference TRBV7-9 and TRBJ2-2, the full variable domain reads DTGVSQNPRHKITKRGQNVTFRCDPISEHNRLYWYRQTLGQGPEFLTYFQNEAQLEKSRLLSDRFSAERPKGSFSTLEIQRTEQGDSAMYLCASSSGLDPNTGELFFGEGSRLTVL.

CDR3 in amino acids: CASSNPGQNYEQYF. The CDR3 bases are TGTGCCAGCAGCAACCCGGGACAGAACTACGAGCAGTACTTC. The chain uses TRBV7-9 and TRBJ2-7, with 7 bases lining up with TRBD1. Trimming removed 5 bases from V and 3 bases from J; junction bases left unmatched: 7. Germline lookup yields CDR1 SEHNR and CDR2 FQNEAQ (reference sequence). The CDR3 extends over 14 amino acids.

The chain has TRBV27 and TRBJ2-2; TRBD1 aligns across 8 bases. Trimming cost V 8 bases and J 1 base; bases outside gene matches: 6. Per germline, CDR1 MNHEY and CDR2 SMNVEV (reference sequence). The CDR3 totals 15 residues. The CDR3 here is CASSWGTGNTGELFF. CDR3 nucleotides: TGTGCCAGCTCCTGGGGGACAGGGAACACCGGGGAGCTGTTTTTT.

The J gene is TRBJ1-2, the V gene TRBV10-3; weak D call: TRBD1 (6 bases). This CDR3 spans 13 amino acids. V was cut by 6 bases and J by 1 base, with 9 bases left in between. Germline CDR1 and CDR2: ENHRY and SYGVKD. The CDR3 DNA is TGTGCCATCAGCCGGGACAATAACTATGGCTACACCTTC. Protein sequence: CAISRDNNYGYTF.

V is TRBV6-5 and J is TRBJ1-3; D call uncertain. V lost 2 bases, J lost 4 bases, and 9 bases lay in between. There are 14 residues in the CDR3. Germline loops: CDR1 MNHEY, CDR2 SVGAGI. The CDR3 DNA follows: TGTGCCAGCAGTTACGGGGAGCAGGGAAACACCATATATTTT. This codes for CASSYGEQGNTIYF.

Only one count was recorded for this clone. This chain links TRBV5-8 with TRBJ2-1, with 8 bases fitting TRBD2. The CDR3 length is 15 residues. CDR1 is SGHTS, CDR2 YDEGEE, per germline. J gave up 4 bases and V 6 bases, and 9 bases lay outside the gene matches. In DNA, the CDR3 is TGTGCCAGCACCTCAGGACTAGCACTGTACAATGAGCAGTTCTTC. Encoded protein: CASTSGLALYNEQFF. Full variable domain (rest looked up from reference TRBV5-8 and TRBJ2-1): EAGVTQSPTHLIKTRGQQATLRCSPISGHTSVYWYQQALGLGLQFLLWYDEGEERNRGNFPPRFSGRQFPNYSSELNVNALELEDSALYLCASTSGLALYNEQFFGPGTRLTVL.

The rearrangement uses TRBV10-3 and TRBJ2-1, with TRBD2 matching over 7 bases. CDR1 ENHRY and CDR2 SYGVKD come from the germline V gene. The J segment lost 15 bases and the V segment lost 0 bases, leaving 17 bases of the junction unmatched. The CDR3 contains 16 residues. As DNA, the CDR3 is TGTGCCATCAGTGAGTCGGGGCCGGGAGGTGTAACCTTGCGGTTCTTC. Amino acids: CAISESGPGGVTLRFF.

The chain carries TRBV2 and TRBJ1-5, with 8 nucleotides matching TRBD1. Germline V gives CDR1 SNHLY, CDR2 FYNNEI. The ends lost 6 bases at V and 1 base at J; junction bases unmatched: 5. CDR3 length: 15 amino acids. CDR3 residues: CASRDRAFSNQPQHF. CDR3 in DNA: TGTGCCAGCAGGGACAGGGCCTTCAGCAATCAGCCCCAGCATTTT.

Of note for this clone: The sample contains more than one DNA sequence encoding this CDR3. The V call is TRBV20-1, the J call TRBJ1-1, with D uncertain. Germline V lookup: CDR1 DFQATT, CDR2 SNEGSKA (reference sequence). The length of the CDR3 is 11 residues. Trimming removed 2 bases at V and 3 bases at J, with 4 bases between. The CDR3 loop is CSARTDTEAFF. The CDR3 nucleotides are TGCAGTGCTAGAACAGACACTGAAGCTTTCTTT.

J is TRBJ1-2 and V is TRBV9; TRBD1 is a possible D gene (5 bases). V lost 1 base and J lost 4, with 11 bases in between. The germline V gene encodes CDR1 SGDLS and CDR2 YYNGEE. The CDR3 is made up of 14 amino acids. The CDR3 loop is CASSVQGSGYGYTF. The CDR3 DNA reads as TGTGCCAGCAGCGTACAGGGAAGTGGCTATGGCTACACCTTC.

The chain's CDR3 is CASSLGQGIVVDEKLFF. In DNA, the CDR3 is TGTGCCAGCAGCTTAGGACAGGGGATCGTAGTAGATGAAAAACTGTTTTTT. V is TRBV11-2 and J is TRBJ1-4; TRBD1 matches at 8 bases. Trimming took 1 base from V and 6 from J; bases not matched to a gene: 10. The CDR3 has 17 residues. Per germline, CDR1 SGHAT and CDR2 FQNNGV.

This clone is a singleton in its sample. The junction departs from the called germline gene at one end, perhaps through a read error. The rearrangement links TRBV5-1 to TRBJ2-2; TRBD2 matches 11 bases. CDR3 length equals 17 residues. Per the germline V gene, CDR1 is SGHRS and CDR2 is YFSETQ. CDR3 protein: CASRLGLAVENTGELFF. The CDR3, as DNA: TGCGCCAGCAGGTTGGGACTAGCGGTCGAGAACACCGGGGAGCTGTTTTTT. The full variable domain, its missing parts supplied by reference TRBV5-1 and TRBJ2-2, is KAGVTQTPRYLIKTRGQQVTLSCSPISGHRSVSWYQQTPGQGLQFLFEYFSETQRNKGNFPGRFSGRQFSNSRSEMNVSTLELGDSALYLCASRLGLAVENTGELFFGEGSRLTVL.

The table lists this clone with a count of one. The chain carries TRBV11-2 and TRBJ1-2, with 11 nucleotides matching TRBD1. The ends lost 5 bases at V and 5 bases at J; junction bases unmatched: 10. The CDR3 length is 16 residues. Germline-derived CDR1 and CDR2 are SGHAT and FQNNGV. Here the CDR3 DNA reads TGTGCCAGCAGCGGGGGACAGGGGGTGATACTTTATGGCTACACCTTC. Its protein product is CASSGGQGVILYGYTF.

The chain combines TRBV6-5 with TRBJ1-6, with 11 bases identical to TRBD1. Germline V CDR1 and CDR2: MNHEY, SVGAGI. After removal of 4 bases from V and 11 bases from J, the junction contained 7 bases not matched to a gene. The CDR3 has 15 amino acids. CDR3 sequence (DNA): TGTGCCAGCAGTTCTCTGGACAGGGGGCTGACACCCCTCCACTTT. Translated, it gives CASSSLDRGLTPLHF.

The gene calls are TRBV6-5 and TRBJ2-5; D remains unclear. Trimming cost V 6 bases and J 0 bases, with 14 bases left between them. CDR1 is MNHEY and CDR2 is SVGAGI in the germline V gene. This CDR3 spans 15 amino acids. CDR3 in amino acids: CASSEAAWYQETQYF. CDR3 DNA: TGTGCCAGCAGCGAGGCAGCTTGGTACCAAGAGACCCAGTACTTC.

The chain recombines TRBV4-1 with TRBJ1-2; 10 bases line up with TRBD1. CDR1 and CDR2 from the germline V gene are MGHRA and YSYEKL. CDR3 length: 14 amino acids. Trimming removed 5 bases from V and 2 bases from J; junction bases left unmatched: 2. The CDR3 reads CASSTGQGNYGYTF. CDR3 coding DNA: TGCGCCAGCAGCACGGGACAGGGGAACTATGGCTACACCTTC.

The chain recombines TRBV5-4 with TRBJ1-3; D call uncertain. This CDR3 region has 16 residues. Germline CDR1 and CDR2: SGHNT and YYREEE (reference sequence). V lost 2 bases and J 0 bases, leaving 12 bases between the germline ends. The CDR3 nucleotides read TGTGCCAGCAGCTTAGACATTTCGAGCTCTGGAAACACCATATATTTT. Protein product: CASSLDISSSGNTIYF.

This clone was found once. This sequence joins TRBV28 and TRBJ1-3, with D unclear. The germline CDR1 and CDR2 sequences are MDHEN and SYDVKM. Trimming shortened V by 3 bases and J by 0 bases, and 6 bases separated the two germline ends. This CDR3 has 14 residues. CDR3 DNA: TGTGCCAGCAGTTTCAGTCTCTCTGGAAACACCATATATTTT. Protein sequence: CASSFSLSGNTIYF.

The chain joins TRBV19 to TRBJ2-3; D might be TRBD2 (6 bases). The ends were cut back, 0 bases at V and 6 bases at J, with 16 bases in the middle. This CDR3 has 16 amino acids. The germline gives CDR1 LNHDA, CDR2 SQIVND (reference sequence). The CDR3 is CASSIDQRAAVDTQYF. Written as DNA, the CDR3 is TGTGCCAGTAGTATAGACCAGCGGGCGGCCGTGGATACGCAGTATTTT.

The chain uses TRBV5-8 and TRBJ2-7; D gene ambiguous. Germline CDR1 reads SGHTS; CDR2 reads YDEGEE. V lost 0 bases and J 1 base, leaving 11 bases between the germline ends. This CDR3 region has 15 residues. The CDR3 DNA reads as TGTGCCAGCAGCTTGGAAGAGGTAGAATCCTACGAGCAGTACTTC. Amino acid sequence: CASSLEEVESYEQYF.